The clone carrying this TCR delta chain has a handful of counts. Its antigen is not known. The data were taken from a study of gammadelta T cells in human blood. Study findings and constraints: Polyclonal expansion of innate γδ T cells after birth appeared microbially driven.

The CDR3 sequence is 25 residues long. CDR1 TSWWSYY and CDR2 QGS come from the germline V gene. Germline trimming cut 2 bases from V and 0 bases from J; bases unmatched to any gene: 28. TCRdb reran clone calling via CATT on the RT-PCR reads. Seen here are approximately 610 delta-chain clones, about 10% observed once, and the top ten hold around three fifths. The chain links TRDV1 to TRDJ1; 12 nucleotides align to TRDD3. Specimen: Vgamma9Vdelta2 gamma-delta T cells from adult blood. The TCR comes from a human donor. The CDR3 region has the DNA TGTGCTCTTGGGGAAGAAGTAAGTTTCCTAAACTGGGGGATACCCCGTGGGCTTTACACCGATAAACTCATCTTT. This codes for CALGEEVSFLNWGIPRGLYTDKLIF.